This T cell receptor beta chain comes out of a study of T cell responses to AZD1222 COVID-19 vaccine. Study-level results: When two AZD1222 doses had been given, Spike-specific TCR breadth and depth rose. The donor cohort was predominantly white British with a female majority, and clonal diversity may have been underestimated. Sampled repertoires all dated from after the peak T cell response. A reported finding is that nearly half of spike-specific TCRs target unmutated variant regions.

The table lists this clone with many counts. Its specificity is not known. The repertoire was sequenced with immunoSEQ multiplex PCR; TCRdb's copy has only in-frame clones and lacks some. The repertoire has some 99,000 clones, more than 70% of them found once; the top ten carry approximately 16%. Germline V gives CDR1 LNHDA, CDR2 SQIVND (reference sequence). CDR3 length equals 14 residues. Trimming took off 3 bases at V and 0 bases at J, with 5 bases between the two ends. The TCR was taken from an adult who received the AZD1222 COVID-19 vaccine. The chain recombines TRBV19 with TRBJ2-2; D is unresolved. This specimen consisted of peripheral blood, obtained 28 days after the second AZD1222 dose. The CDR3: CASSMVANTGELFF. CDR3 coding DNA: TGTGCCAGTAGTATGGTAGCGAACACCGGGGAGCTGTTTTTT.